This T cell receptor (beta chain) was documented in a study of T cell repertoires in cytomegalovirus infection. Study as a whole: Matching HLA type and CMV infection were both indicated by public TCR beta signatures.

TCRdb analysed the reads with MiXCR anew, one entry per CDR3 protein. Here the sample spans 500,000 to 600,000 distinct CDR3 sequences, about 15% being singletons. CDR3 length: 18 amino acids. V shed 2 bases, J shed 0 bases, and the junction held 10 bases outside the gene matches. Per the germline V gene, CDR1 is SNHLY and CDR2 is FYNNEI. The receptor was isolated from a human donor in good health (CMV status not recorded). Some clones in this sample may be carry-over from other donors' samples. Sequencing was done on a sample of CD8+ T cells from PBMCs. This sequence joins TRBV2 and TRBJ1-5; 7 bases are shared with TRBD1. The DNA for the CDR3 is TGTGCCAGCAGTGAATTGGACAGGATTGACTATAGCAATCAGCCCCAGCATTTT. Translated, it gives CASSELDRIDYSNQPQHF.